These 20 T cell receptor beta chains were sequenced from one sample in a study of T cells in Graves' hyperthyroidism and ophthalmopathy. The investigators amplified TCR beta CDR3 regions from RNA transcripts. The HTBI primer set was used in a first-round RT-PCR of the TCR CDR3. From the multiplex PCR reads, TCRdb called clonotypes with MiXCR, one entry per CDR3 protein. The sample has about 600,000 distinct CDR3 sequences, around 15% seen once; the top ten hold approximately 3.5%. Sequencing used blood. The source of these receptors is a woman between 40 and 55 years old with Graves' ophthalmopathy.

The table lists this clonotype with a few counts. The CDR3 DNA is TGTGCCAGCAGTTTCGAAGTATCTGGAAACACCATATATTTT. The encoded protein is CASSFEVSGNTIYF. The J gene is TRBJ1-3, the V gene TRBV12-3 or TRBV12-4; D uncertain. The CDR3 has 14 amino acids. Trimming removed 3 bases from V and 1 base from J, with 7 bases in between.

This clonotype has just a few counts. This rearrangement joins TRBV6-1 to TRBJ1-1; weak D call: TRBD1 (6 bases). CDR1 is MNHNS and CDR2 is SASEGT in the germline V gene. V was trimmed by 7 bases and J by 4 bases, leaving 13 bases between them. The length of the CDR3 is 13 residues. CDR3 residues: CASIMGGATEAFF. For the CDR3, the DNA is TGTGCCAGCATAATGGGGGGGGCCACTGAAGCTTTCTTT.

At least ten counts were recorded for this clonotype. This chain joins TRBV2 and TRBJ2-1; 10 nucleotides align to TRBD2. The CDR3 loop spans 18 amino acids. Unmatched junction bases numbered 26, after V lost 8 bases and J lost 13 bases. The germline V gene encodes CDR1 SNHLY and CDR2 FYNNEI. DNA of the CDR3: TGTGCCAGCTCCTACGCTCGGGCTAGCGGGGGTTCCCGTACCTCTCAGTTCTTC. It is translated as CASSYARASGGSRTSQFF.

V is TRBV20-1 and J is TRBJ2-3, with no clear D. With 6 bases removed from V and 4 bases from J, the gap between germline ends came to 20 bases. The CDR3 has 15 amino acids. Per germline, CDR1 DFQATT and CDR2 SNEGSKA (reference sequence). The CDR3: CSAERKLLGADTQYF. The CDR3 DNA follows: TGCAGTGCGGAACGCAAATTACTTGGGGCAGATACGCAGTATTTT.

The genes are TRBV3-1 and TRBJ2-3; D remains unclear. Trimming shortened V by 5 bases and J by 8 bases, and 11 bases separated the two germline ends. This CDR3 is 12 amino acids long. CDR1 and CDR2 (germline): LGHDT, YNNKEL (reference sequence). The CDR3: CASSTRRGTQYF. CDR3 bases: TGTGCCAGCAGCACCCGCCGAGGTACGCAGTATTTT.

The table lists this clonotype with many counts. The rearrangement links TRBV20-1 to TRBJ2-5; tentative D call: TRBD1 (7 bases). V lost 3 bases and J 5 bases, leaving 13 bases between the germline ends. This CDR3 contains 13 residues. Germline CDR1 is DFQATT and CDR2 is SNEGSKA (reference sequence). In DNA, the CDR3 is TGCAGTGCTAGGGAGGGGGCGAGGGAGACCCAGTACTTC. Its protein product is CSAREGARETQYF.

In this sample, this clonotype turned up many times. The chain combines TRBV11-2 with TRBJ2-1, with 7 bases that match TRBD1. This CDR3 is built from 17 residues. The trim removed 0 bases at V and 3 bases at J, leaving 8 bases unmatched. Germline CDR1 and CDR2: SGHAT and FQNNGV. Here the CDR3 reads CASSLEGVGTVYNEQFF. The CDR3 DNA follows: TGTGCCAGCAGCTTAGAAGGGGTGGGGACAGTCTACAATGAGCAGTTCTTC.

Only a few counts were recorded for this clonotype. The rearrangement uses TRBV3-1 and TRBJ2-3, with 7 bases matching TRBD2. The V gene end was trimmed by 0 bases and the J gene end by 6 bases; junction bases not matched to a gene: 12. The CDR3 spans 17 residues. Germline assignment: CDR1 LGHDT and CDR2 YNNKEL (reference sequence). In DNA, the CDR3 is TGTGCCAGCAGCCAAGATCAAGTGGCGGGAGTCTGGGATACGCAGTATTTT. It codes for CASSQDQVAGVWDTQYF.

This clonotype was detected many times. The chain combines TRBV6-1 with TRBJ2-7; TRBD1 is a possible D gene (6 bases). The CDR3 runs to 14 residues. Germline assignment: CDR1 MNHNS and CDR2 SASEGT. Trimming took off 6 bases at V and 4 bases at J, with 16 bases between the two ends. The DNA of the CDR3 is TGTGCCAGCAGGACGTCCCGGGACAAATACGAGCAGTACTTC. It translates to CASRTSRDKYEQYF.

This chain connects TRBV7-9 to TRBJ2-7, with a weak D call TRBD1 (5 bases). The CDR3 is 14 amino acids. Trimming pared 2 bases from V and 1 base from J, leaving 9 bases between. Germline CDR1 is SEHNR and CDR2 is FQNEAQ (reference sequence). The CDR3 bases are TGTGCCAGCAGCTTACTGGACAATTCCTACGAGCAGTACTTC. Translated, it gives CASSLLDNSYEQYF.

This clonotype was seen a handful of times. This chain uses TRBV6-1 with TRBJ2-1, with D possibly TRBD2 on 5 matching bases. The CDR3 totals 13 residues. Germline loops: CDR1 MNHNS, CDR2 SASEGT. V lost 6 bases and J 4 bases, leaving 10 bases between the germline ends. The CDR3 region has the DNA TGTGCCAGCAGACTTACGGGGTACAATGAGCAGTTCTTC. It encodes CASRLTGYNEQFF.

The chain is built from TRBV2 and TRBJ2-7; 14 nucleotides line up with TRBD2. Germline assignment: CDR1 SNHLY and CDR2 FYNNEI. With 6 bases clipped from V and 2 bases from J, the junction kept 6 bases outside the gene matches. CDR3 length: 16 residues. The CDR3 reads CASSRLAGGPTYEQYF. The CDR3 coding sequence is TGTGCCAGCAGCCGACTAGCGGGAGGGCCGACCTACGAGCAGTACTTC.

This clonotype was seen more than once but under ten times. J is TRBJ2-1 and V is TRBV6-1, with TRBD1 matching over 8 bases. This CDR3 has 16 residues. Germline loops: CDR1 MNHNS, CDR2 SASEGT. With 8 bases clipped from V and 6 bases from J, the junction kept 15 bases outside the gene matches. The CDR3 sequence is CASAPNSGTGANEQFF. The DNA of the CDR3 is TGTGCCAGCGCTCCTAACTCCGGGACAGGCGCCAATGAGCAGTTCTTC.

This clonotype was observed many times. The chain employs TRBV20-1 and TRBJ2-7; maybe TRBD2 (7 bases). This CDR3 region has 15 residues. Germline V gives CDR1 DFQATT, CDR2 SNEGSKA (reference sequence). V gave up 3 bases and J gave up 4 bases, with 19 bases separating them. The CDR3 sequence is CSARVVGEGVYEQYF. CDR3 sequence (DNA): TGCAGTGCTAGGGTGGTCGGGGAGGGGGTTTACGAGCAGTACTTC.

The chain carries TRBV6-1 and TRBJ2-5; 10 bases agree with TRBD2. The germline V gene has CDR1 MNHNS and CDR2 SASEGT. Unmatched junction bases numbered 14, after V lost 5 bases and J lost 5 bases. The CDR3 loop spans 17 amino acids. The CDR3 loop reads CASSSVLAGPVGETQYF. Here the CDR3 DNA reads TGTGCCAGCAGTTCGGTACTAGCGGGGCCGGTAGGGGAGACCCAGTACTTC.

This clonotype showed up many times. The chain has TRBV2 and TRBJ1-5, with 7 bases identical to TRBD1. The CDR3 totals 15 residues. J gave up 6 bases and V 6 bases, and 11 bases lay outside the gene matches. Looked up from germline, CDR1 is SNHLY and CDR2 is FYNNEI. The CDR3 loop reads CASRSGTETFQPQHF. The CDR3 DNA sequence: TGTGCCAGCAGATCCGGGACAGAAACTTTTCAGCCCCAGCATTTT.

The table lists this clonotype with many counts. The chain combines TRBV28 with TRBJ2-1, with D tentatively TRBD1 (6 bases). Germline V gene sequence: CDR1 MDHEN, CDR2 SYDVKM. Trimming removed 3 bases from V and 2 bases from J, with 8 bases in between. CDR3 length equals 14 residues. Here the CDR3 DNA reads TGTGCCAGCAGTTTCGGGACACCCTACAATGAGCAGTTCTTC. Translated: CASSFGTPYNEQFF.

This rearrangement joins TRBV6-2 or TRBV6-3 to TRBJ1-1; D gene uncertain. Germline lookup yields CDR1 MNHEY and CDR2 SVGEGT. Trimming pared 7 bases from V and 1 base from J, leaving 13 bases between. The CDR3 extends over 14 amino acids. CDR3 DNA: TGTGCCAGCATCGATCGGCACGCGAACACTGAAGCTTTCTTT. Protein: CASIDRHANTEAFF.

The CDR3 spells CASSSRAGLEQFF. The CDR3 nucleotides read TGTGCCAGCAGCTCCCGAGCGGGTCTGGAGCAGTTCTTC. The rearrangement uses TRBV7-3 and TRBJ2-1; a weak D match, TRBD2 (6 bases). The CDR3 is 13 residues long. V dropped 4 bases and J dropped 10 bases, with 14 bases sitting between them. Germline V gene lookup returns CDR1 SGHTA and CDR2 FQGTGA.

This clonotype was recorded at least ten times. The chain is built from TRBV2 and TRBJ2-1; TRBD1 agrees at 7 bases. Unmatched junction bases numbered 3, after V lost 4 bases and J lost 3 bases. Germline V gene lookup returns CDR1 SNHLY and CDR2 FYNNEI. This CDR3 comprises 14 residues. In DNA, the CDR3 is TGTGCCAGCAGTGTTCGGACAGGCTACAATGAGCAGTTCTTC. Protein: CASSVRTGYNEQFF.